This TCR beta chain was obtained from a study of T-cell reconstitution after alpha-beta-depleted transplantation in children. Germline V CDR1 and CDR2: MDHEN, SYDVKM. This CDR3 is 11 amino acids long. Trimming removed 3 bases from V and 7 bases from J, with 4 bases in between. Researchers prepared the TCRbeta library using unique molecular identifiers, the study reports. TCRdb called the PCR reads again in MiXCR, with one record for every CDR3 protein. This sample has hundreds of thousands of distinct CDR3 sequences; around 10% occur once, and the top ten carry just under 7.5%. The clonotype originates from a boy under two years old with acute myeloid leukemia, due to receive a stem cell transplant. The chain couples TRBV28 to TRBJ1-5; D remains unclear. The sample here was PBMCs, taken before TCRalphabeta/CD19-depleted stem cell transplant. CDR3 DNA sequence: TGTGCCAGCAGTTTTCGACAGCCCCAGCATTTT. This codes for CASSFRQPQHF.